Shown below are 4 T cell receptor beta chains from a single sample sequenced in a study of tissue T cells after allogeneic stem cell transplantation. TCRdb's table, derived via immunoSEQ multiplex PCR, lists solely in-frame clones and lacks some. The profile shows 9,800 or so clones, 65% of them singletons. The sample was tissue from the stomach, taken at autopsy. The receptors were sampled from a male donor at least 60 years old with lung cancer.

V and J are TRBV7-9 and TRBJ2-7; possibly TRBD2 for D (6 bases). CDR1 and CDR2 from the germline V gene are SEHNR and FQNEAQ (reference sequence). The CDR3 has 13 residues. Trimming pared 4 bases from V and 2 bases from J, leaving 9 bases between. The CDR3 here is CASSWRGAYEQYF. The CDR3 nucleotides are TGTGCCAGCAGCTGGCGGGGCGCCTACGAGCAGTACTTC. Complete variable domain (other parts from reference TRBV7-9 and TRBJ2-7): DTGVSQNPRHKITKRGQNVTFRCDPISEHNRLYWYRQTLGQGPEFLTYFQNEAQLEKSRLLSDRFSAERPKGSFSTLEIQRTEQGDSAMYLCASSWRGAYEQYFGPGTRLTVT.

The chain carries TRBV28 and TRBJ1-5; D possibly corresponds to TRBD1 (5 bases). Trimming took 6 bases from V and 3 from J, leaving 15 bases between them. Germline CDR1 reads MDHEN; CDR2 reads SYDVKM. The CDR3 runs 15 residues. The CDR3 DNA follows: TGTGCCAGCAGATACTCCGACAGAGTCAATCAGCCCCAGCATTTT. It codes for CASRYSDRVNQPQHF.

This clone was detected once. The rearrangement joins TRBV2 to TRBJ2-3; 8 nucleotides line up with TRBD1. This CDR3 comprises 14 residues. Germline V gene lookup returns CDR1 SNHLY and CDR2 FYNNEI. The V segment lost 10 bases and the J segment 1 base; nucleotides outside the gene matches: 7. The CDR3 DNA reads as TGTGCCACCGGACAGGGAGCCCGCACAGATACGCAGTATTTT. Protein product: CATGQGARTDTQYF.

The V and J genes are TRBV5-4 and TRBJ1-2, with a tentative D call TRBD1 (6 bases). Germline values: CDR1 SGHNT, CDR2 YYREEE (reference sequence). The germline V and J ends were trimmed by 4 bases and 3 bases, with 13 bases remaining between them. The CDR3 runs 14 residues. In DNA, the CDR3 is TGTGCCAGCAGCCGGGAACCAGGGGACTATGGCTACACCTTC. Its protein is CASSREPGDYGYTF.